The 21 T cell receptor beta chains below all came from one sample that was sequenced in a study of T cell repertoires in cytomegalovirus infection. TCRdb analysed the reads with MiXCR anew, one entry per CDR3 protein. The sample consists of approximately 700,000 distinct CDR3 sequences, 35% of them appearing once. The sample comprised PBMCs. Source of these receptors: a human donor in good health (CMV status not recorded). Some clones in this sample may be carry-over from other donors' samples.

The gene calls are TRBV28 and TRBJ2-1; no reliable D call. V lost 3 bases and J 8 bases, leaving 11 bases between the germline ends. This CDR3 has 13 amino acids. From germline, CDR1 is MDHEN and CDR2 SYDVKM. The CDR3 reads CASSFRLNDEQFF. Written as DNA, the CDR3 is TGTGCCAGCAGTTTCCGACTGAACGATGAGCAGTTCTTC.

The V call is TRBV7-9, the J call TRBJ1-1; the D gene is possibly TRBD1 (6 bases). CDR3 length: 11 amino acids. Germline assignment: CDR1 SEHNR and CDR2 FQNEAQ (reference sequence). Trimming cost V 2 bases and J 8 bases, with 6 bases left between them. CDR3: CASSLQGEAFF. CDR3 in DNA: TGTGCCAGCAGCTTACAGGGGGAAGCTTTCTTT.

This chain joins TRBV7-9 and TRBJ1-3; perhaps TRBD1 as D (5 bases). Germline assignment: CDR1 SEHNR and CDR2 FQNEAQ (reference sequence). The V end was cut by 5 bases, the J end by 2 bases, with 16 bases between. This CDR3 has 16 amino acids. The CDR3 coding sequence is TGTGCCAGCAGCCAGACCTCCCGGGGGGCTGGAAACACCATATATTTT. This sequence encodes CASSQTSRGAGNTIYF.

The CDR3 bases are TGTGCCAGTAGTATATTCCCCACAGATACGCAGTATTTT. It codes for CASSIFPTDTQYF. This chain connects TRBV19 to TRBJ2-3; no clear D. Germline CDR1 reads LNHDA; CDR2 reads SQIVND (reference sequence). The CDR3 sequence is 13 residues long. Trimming left V 2 bases short and J 2 bases short, with 5 bases between.

CDR3 residues: CASSQNTGTVETQYF. The CDR3 nucleotides read TGCGCCAGCAGCCAGAACACAGGGACAGTGGAGACCCAGTACTTC. The chain combines TRBV5-1 with TRBJ2-5; 7 positions agree with TRBD1. This CDR3 region has 15 residues. Germline V gene sequence: CDR1 SGHRS, CDR2 YFSETQ. V was clipped by 4 bases and J by 5 bases; unmatched bases: 11. Supplemented by reference TRBV5-1 and TRBJ2-5, the full variable domain reads KAGVTQTPRYLIKTRGQQVTLSCSPISGHRSVSWYQQTPGQGLQFLFEYFSETQRNKGNFPGRFSGRQFSNSRSEMNVSTLELGDSALYLCASSQNTGTVETQYFGPGTRLLVL.

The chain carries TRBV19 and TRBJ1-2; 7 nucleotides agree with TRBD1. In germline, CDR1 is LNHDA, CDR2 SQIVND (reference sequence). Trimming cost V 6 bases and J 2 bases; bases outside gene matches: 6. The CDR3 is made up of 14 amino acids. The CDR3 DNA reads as TGTGCCAGTAGGCGCACAGGGGCCAACTATGGCTACACCTTC. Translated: CASRRTGANYGYTF.

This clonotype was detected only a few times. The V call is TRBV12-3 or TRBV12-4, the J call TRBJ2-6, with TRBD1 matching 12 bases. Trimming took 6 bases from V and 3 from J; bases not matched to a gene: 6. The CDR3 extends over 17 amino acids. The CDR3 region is CASSPGTGGGGANVLTF. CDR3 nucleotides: TGTGCCAGCAGCCCAGGGACAGGGGGCGGTGGGGCCAACGTCCTGACTTTC.

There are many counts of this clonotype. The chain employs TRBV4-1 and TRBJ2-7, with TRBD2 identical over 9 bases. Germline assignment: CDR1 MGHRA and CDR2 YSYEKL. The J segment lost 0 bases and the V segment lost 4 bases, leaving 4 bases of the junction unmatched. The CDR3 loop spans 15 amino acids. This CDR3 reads CASSRLAESSYEQYF. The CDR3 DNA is TGCGCCAGCAGCCGACTAGCGGAAAGCTCCTACGAGCAGTACTTC.

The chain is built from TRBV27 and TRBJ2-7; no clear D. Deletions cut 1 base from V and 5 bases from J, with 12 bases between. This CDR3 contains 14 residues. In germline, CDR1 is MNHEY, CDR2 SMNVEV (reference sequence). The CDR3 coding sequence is TGTGCCAGCAGTTTATTGGTGCAGAGACACGAGCAGTACTTC. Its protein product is CASSLLVQRHEQYF.

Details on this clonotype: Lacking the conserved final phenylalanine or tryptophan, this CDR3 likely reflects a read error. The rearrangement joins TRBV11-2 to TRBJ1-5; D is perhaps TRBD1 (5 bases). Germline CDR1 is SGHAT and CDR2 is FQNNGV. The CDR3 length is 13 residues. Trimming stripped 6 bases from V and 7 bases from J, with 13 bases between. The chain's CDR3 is CASSLDRLQPQHL. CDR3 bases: TGTGCCAGCAGTCTAGACAGATTGCAGCCCCAGCATTTG.

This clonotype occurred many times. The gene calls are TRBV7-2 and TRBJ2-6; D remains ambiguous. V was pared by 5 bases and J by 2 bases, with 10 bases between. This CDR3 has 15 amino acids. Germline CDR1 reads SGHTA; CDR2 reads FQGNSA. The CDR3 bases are TGTGCCAGCAGCAAGAGGAAGCCTGGGGCCAACGTCCTGACTTTC. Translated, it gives CASSKRKPGANVLTF.

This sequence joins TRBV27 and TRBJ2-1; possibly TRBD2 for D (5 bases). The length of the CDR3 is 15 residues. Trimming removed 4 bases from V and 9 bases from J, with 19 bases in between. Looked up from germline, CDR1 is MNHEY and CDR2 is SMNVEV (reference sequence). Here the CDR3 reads CASSWSAGPPTEQFF. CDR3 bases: TGTGCCAGCAGTTGGTCTGCGGGCCCTCCCACTGAGCAGTTCTTC.

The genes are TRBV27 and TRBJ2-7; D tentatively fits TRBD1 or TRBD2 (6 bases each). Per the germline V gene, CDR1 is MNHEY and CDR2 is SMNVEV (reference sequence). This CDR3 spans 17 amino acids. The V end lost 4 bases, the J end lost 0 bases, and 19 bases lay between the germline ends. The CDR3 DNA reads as TGTGCCAGCAGTTGGAACAAGGGGGAGGCCCTCTCCTACGAGCAGTACTTC. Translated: CASSWNKGEALSYEQYF.

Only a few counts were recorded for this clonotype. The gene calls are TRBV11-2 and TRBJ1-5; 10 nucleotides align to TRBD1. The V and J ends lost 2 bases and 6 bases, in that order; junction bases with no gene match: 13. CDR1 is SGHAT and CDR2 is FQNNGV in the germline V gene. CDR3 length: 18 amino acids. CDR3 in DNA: TGTGCCAGCAGCTTAAGCCTTCTGGGGACAGGGGCGACTCAGCCCCAGCATTTT. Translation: CASSLSLLGTGATQPQHF.

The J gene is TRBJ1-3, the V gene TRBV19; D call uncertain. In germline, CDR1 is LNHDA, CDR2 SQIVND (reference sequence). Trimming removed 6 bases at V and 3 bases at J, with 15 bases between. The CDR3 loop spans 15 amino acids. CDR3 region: CASRDSWTFGNTIYF. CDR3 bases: TGTGCCAGTAGGGATTCGTGGACCTTTGGAAACACCATATATTTT.

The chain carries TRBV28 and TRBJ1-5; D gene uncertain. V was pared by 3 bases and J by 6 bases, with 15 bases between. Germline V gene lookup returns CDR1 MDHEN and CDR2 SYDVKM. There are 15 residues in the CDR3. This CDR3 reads CASSLHPATGQPQHF. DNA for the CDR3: TGTGCCAGCAGTTTGCATCCGGCCACGGGTCAGCCCCAGCATTTT.

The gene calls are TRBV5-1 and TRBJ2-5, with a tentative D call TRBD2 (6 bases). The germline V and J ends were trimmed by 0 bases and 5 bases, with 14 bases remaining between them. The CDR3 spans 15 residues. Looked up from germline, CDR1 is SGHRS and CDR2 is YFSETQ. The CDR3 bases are TGCGCCAGCAGCTTGGGTGTCGGGGGTGAGGAGACCCAGTACTTC. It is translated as CASSLGVGGEETQYF.

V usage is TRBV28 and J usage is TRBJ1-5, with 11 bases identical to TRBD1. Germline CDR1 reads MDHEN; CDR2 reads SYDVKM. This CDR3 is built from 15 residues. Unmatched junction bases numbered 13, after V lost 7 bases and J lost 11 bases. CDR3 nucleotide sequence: TGTGCCAGCAACCTCCCGGGACAGGGGGAAGAAGCCCAGCATTTT. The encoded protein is CASNLPGQGEEAQHF.

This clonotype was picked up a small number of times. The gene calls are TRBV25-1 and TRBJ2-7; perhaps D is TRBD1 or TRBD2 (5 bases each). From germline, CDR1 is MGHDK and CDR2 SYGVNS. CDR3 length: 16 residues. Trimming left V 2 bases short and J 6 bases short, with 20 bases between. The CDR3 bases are TGTGCCAGCAGTGAAGCAGGGACGGACTGGGCCCGCGAGCAGTACTTC. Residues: CASSEAGTDWAREQYF.

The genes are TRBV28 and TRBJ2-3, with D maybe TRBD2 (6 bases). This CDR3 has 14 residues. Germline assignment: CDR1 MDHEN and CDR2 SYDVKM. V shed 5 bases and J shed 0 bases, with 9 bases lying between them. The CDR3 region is CASSRRGSTDTQYF. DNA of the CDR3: TGTGCCAGCAGTAGGCGGGGTAGCACAGATACGCAGTATTTT.

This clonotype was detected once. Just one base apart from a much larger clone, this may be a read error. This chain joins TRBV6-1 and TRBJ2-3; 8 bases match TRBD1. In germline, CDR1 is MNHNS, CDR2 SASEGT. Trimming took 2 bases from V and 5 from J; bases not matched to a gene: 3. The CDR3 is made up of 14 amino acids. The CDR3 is CASSEPGGIDTQYF. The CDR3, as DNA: TGTGCCAGCAGTGAACCAGGGGGCATAGATACGCAGTATTTT.